Below, 5 T cell receptor beta chains from the same sample are listed, as sequenced in a study of T-cell reconstitution after alpha-beta-depleted transplantation in children. As it was prepared, the TCRbeta library received unique molecular identifiers. TCRdb re-called the PCR reads with MiXCR, one entry per CDR3 protein. The table records some 110,000 distinct CDR3 sequences, about 9.3% of them present only once. This sample comprised PBMCs, obtained before TCRalphabeta/CD19-depleted stem cell transplant. These TCRs come from a boy aged 2 to 9 with acute lymphoblastic leukemia, due to receive a stem cell transplant.

The chain is built from TRBV28 and TRBJ1-5; 11 positions agree with TRBD1. Trimming took 10 bases from V and 4 from J; bases not matched to a gene: 6. Germline assignment: CDR1 MDHEN and CDR2 SYDVKM. This CDR3 is built from 14 residues. As DNA, the CDR3 is TGTGCCACCCGGGGGACAGGGGGTAATCAGCCCCAGCATTTT. This translates into CATRGTGGNQPQHF.

Only a few counts were recorded for this clonotype. The chain couples TRBV29-1 to TRBJ2-7, with D uncertain. Trimming pared 7 bases from V and 0 bases from J, leaving 7 bases between. The V gene's germline CDR1 is SQVTM and CDR2 ANQGSEA. The CDR3 has 11 residues. The CDR3 bases are TGCAGCGGGGCAGACTCCTACGAGCAGTACTTC. Residues: CSGADSYEQYF.

The J gene is TRBJ2-2, the V gene TRBV20-1, with 10 bases fitting TRBD2. J gave up 8 bases and V 0 bases, and 6 bases lay outside the gene matches. CDR3 length: 15 amino acids. Germline V gene lookup returns CDR1 DFQATT and CDR2 SNEGSKA (reference sequence). CDR3 region: CSARDLAGESGELFF. The CDR3 DNA reads TGCAGTGCTAGAGATCTAGCGGGAGAGTCAGGGGAGCTGTTTTTT.

The chain carries TRBV2 and TRBJ2-1; 7 positions match TRBD2. Trimming removed 8 bases from V and 5 bases from J; junction bases left unmatched: 9. The V gene's germline CDR1 is SNHLY and CDR2 FYNNEI. This CDR3 region has 14 residues. The CDR3 protein is CASSIKRDDNEQFF. The CDR3 DNA sequence: TGTGCCAGCTCAATTAAGCGGGACGACAATGAGCAGTTCTTC.

Many counts were recorded for this clonotype. V and J are TRBV7-9 and TRBJ1-1; D is unresolved. Germline V gene sequence: CDR1 SEHNR, CDR2 FQNEAQ (reference sequence). V dropped 4 bases and J dropped 6 bases, with 9 bases sitting between them. The CDR3 is 12 amino acids. The CDR3 loop reads CASSSMAPEAFF. Here the CDR3 DNA reads TGTGCCAGCAGCTCCATGGCTCCTGAAGCTTTCTTT. Supplemented by reference TRBV7-9 and TRBJ1-1, the full variable domain reads DTGVSQNPRHKITKRGQNVTFRCDPISEHNRLYWYRQTLGQGPEFLTYFQNEAQLEKSRLLSDRFSAERPKGSFSTLEIQRTEQGDSAMYLCASSSMAPEAFFGQGTRLTVV.